A single sample gave rise to the 5 T cell receptor beta chains below, sequenced in a study of control samples from healthy donors and cancer patients. The protocol was immunoSEQ multiplex PCR, while the TCRdb copy is restricted to in-frame clones and leaves out a portion. The sample lists some 120,000 clones; 75% to 95% were seen once. Sequenced: blood. The receptors were sampled from a man younger than 35 in good health.

The chain is built from TRBV6-5 and TRBJ2-1; TRBD2 agrees at 9 bases. V lost 6 bases to trimming and J lost 6 bases; unmatched junction nucleotides: 9. The CDR3 consists of 15 residues. Germline V gene data show CDR1 as MNHEY and CDR2 as SVGAGI. CDR3 DNA sequence: TGTGCCAGCAGGGAGAGTAGCGGGAGCTTCAATGAGCAGTTCTTC. Protein sequence: CASRESSGSFNEQFF.

Only one count was recorded for this clone. The chain couples TRBV3-1 (or the pseudogene TRBV3-2) to TRBJ2-7; 16 bases line up with TRBD2. V was pared by 5 bases and J by 4 bases, with 11 bases of the junction left unmatched. Per germline, CDR1 LGHDT and CDR2 YNNKEL (reference sequence). CDR3 length: 18 residues. The CDR3 loop is CASSKGTSGGAGVYEQYF. The CDR3 DNA reads as TGTGCCAGCAGCAAAGGGACTAGCGGGGGGGCCGGTGTATACGAGCAGTACTTC.

This chain connects TRBV29-1 to TRBJ2-7; TRBD1 or TRBD2 may be the D gene (7 bases each). CDR1 and CDR2 from the germline V gene are SQVTM and ANQGSEA. V was cut by 4 bases and J by 2 bases, with 12 bases left in between. The CDR3 consists of 13 residues. CDR3 DNA sequence: TGCAGCGTTGCTCAGGGGGGGCCCTACGAGCAGTACTTC. This sequence encodes CSVAQGGPYEQYF.

V usage is TRBV5-1 and J usage is TRBJ1-5; tentatively, D is TRBD1 (5 bases). The ends were cut back, 7 bases at V and 5 bases at J, with 16 bases in the middle. Germline V gene sequence: CDR1 SGHRS, CDR2 YFSETQ. The CDR3 runs 14 residues. CDR3 in amino acids: CASRPGGGDQPQHF. CDR3 coding DNA: TGCGCCAGCCGTCCGGGGGGTGGAGATCAGCCCCAGCATTTT.

The V call is TRBV25-1, the J call TRBJ2-3, with a weak D call TRBD2 (5 bases). This CDR3 comprises 15 residues. Germline CDR1 reads MGHDK; CDR2 reads SYGVNS. The V end was cut by 1 base, the J end by 4 bases, with 12 bases between. The CDR3 protein is CASSEFRGSPDTQYF. The DNA of the CDR3 is TGTGCCAGCAGTGAATTCAGAGGGAGCCCAGATACGCAGTATTTT.